This T cell receptor (beta chain) was captured by sequencing in a study of cytomegalovirus exposure and HLA in healthy donors. General observations from the study: Across donors, sequencing depth was assumed by presence/absence analyses to be roughly uniform. CMV antigen specificity was confirmed in vitro for three CMV-associated chains.

Both 60 Vbeta primers and 13 Jbeta primers went into the PCR. Profiling relied on immunoSEQ multiplex PCR, and the TCRdb table lists in-frame clones only, not all of them. The sample contains fewer than 200,000 clones, 84% of which appear only once. CDR3 size: 16 residues. The germline V gene has CDR1 PRHDT and CDR2 FYEKMQ (reference sequence). With V trimmed by 5 bases and J by 4 bases, 11 bases remained unmatched. Note on this clone: The antigen remains undetermined.

The clonotype comes from a man aged 30 to 45 in good health and CMV-seronegative. The sequencing sample was made of PBMCs. The chain combines TRBV13 with TRBJ1-1; 9 positions match TRBD1. The CDR3 nucleotides are TGTGCCAGCAGCCTCAGGACAGGGGTGAGGGGCACTGAAGCTTTCTTT. This sequence encodes CASSLRTGVRGTEAFF.